These 14 T cell receptor beta chains share one sample of origin, sequenced in a study of identical twins. One entry per CDR3 protein results from TCRdb running MiXCR on the 5' RACE reads. The sample carries about 190,000 distinct CDR3 sequences, about 16% recorded once. The sample was also linked to a second study, of T cells expressing NK-cell markers.

The sample taken for sequencing was CD8+ T cells sorted from blood. The receptors shown here come from a woman between 18 and 29 years old in good health.

The chain employs TRBV20-1 and TRBJ2-3; TRBD1 aligns across 12 bases. The length of the CDR3 is 17 residues. With 0 bases clipped from V and 3 bases from J, the junction kept 7 bases outside the gene matches. Germline-derived CDR1 and CDR2 are DFQATT and SNEGSKA (reference sequence). CDR3 nucleotides: TGCAGTGCTAGAGATTGGGGACAGGGGGCAATGACAGATACGCAGTATTTT. The encoded protein is CSARDWGQGAMTDTQYF.

This clonotype has a handful of counts. This sequence joins TRBV7-9 and TRBJ2-7; TRBD2 aligns across 12 bases. Per germline, CDR1 SEHNR and CDR2 FQNEAQ (reference sequence). CDR3 length: 14 amino acids. Trimming at V came to 5 bases and at J to 5 bases, leaving 4 bases not matched to a gene. In DNA form, the CDR3 reads TGTGCCAGCAGCCTCCGGACTAGCGGGAACGAGCAGTACTTC. Amino acids: CASSLRTSGNEQYF.

This clonotype has just a few counts. The J gene is TRBJ2-5, the V gene TRBV20-1, with D tentatively TRBD2 (6 bases). Per germline, CDR1 DFQATT and CDR2 SNEGSKA (reference sequence). V was cut by 3 bases and J by 1 base, with 18 bases left in between. The CDR3 sequence is 16 residues long. The CDR3 sequence: CSARGGTGDSQETQYF. The CDR3, as DNA: TGCAGTGCTAGGGGGGGTACGGGAGACTCCCAAGAGACCCAGTACTTC.

This rearrangement joins TRBV20-1 to TRBJ2-7; TRBD2 agrees at 8 bases. Germline V gene data show CDR1 as DFQATT and CDR2 as SNEGSKA (reference sequence). After removal of 1 base from V and 7 bases from J, the junction contained 9 bases not matched to a gene. This CDR3 comprises 14 residues. The CDR3 here is CSARGREASGEQYF. The CDR3 bases are TGCAGTGCTAGAGGGCGGGAGGCTTCTGGGGAGCAGTACTTC.

The chain couples TRBV24-1 to TRBJ2-3; the D call may be TRBD1 or TRBD2 (5 bases each). Germline CDR1 reads KGHDR; CDR2 reads SFDVKD. With 7 bases removed from V and 7 bases from J, the gap between germline ends came to 26 bases. The CDR3 covers 17 residues. CDR3 DNA: TGTGCCACCAGCCCCCCCGAATTGAGCGGAGAGGGGAATACGCAGTATTTT. It codes for CATSPPELSGEGNTQYF.

In this sample, this clonotype turned up a few times. The rearrangement links TRBV27 to TRBJ1-1, with D perhaps TRBD1 (5 bases). The germline CDR1 and CDR2 sequences are MNHEY and SMNVEV (reference sequence). The CDR3 is 15 amino acids. V was clipped by 5 bases and J by 5 bases, with 18 bases between them. The DNA for the CDR3 is TGTGCCAGCAGTCCAACGGGCCCAGGGCGGACTGAAGCTTTCTTT. It translates to CASSPTGPGRTEAFF.

This chain joins TRBV20-1 and TRBJ2-2, with TRBD2 as a possible D gene (5 bases). The V gene lost 0 bases and the J gene lost 0 bases, with 11 bases spanning the gap. The CDR3 is made up of 16 amino acids. CDR1 and CDR2 from the germline V gene are DFQATT and SNEGSKA (reference sequence). As DNA, the CDR3 is TGCAGTGCTAGAGATGGTAGCGAACCGAACACCGGGGAGCTGTTTTTT. Translating gives CSARDGSEPNTGELFF.

This clonotype appeared a few times. The chain uses TRBV7-9 and TRBJ2-1; 7 bases line up with TRBD2. The V segment lost 4 bases and the J segment 3 bases; nucleotides outside the gene matches: 6. Germline V gene data show CDR1 as SEHNR and CDR2 as FQNEAQ (reference sequence). CDR3 length equals 15 residues. The DNA of the CDR3 is TGTGCCAGCAGCTGGGGGGAGGGTCACTACAATGAGCAGTTCTTC. Its translation is CASSWGEGHYNEQFF.

This clonotype was seen a handful of times. The chain links TRBV6-5 to TRBJ2-7; 7 nucleotides agree with TRBD2. CDR3 length: 14 residues. V was clipped by 2 bases and J by 1 base; unmatched bases: 2. Per germline, CDR1 MNHEY and CDR2 SVGAGI. This chain's CDR3 is CASSYTSASYEQYF. For the CDR3, the DNA is TGTGCCAGCAGTTACACTAGCGCTTCCTACGAGCAGTACTTC.

This clonotype has only a few counts. V usage is TRBV7-9 and J usage is TRBJ1-6; weak D call: TRBD1 (6 bases). The CDR3 runs 15 residues. The V and J ends lost 3 bases and 9 bases respectively, with 15 bases between them. Germline V gene data show CDR1 as SEHNR and CDR2 as FQNEAQ (reference sequence). The CDR3 region is CASSFGVAGASPLHF. As DNA, the CDR3 is TGTGCCAGCAGCTTCGGGGTCGCAGGGGCTTCACCCCTCCACTTT.

A few counts support this clonotype. This sequence joins TRBV7-8 and TRBJ2-1; a weak D match, TRBD1 (6 bases). The CDR3 is 19 amino acids. The V end was cut by 3 bases, the J end by 1 base, with 22 bases between. Germline CDR1 reads SGHVS; CDR2 reads FQNEAQ. The CDR3 loop is CASSFPTRGSVRSYNEQFF. The CDR3 DNA follows: TGTGCCAGCAGCTTCCCCACCAGGGGCTCGGTTCGGTCCTACAATGAGCAGTTCTTC.

The V call is TRBV25-1, the J call TRBJ2-7; a weak D match, TRBD2 (7 bases). From germline, CDR1 is MGHDK and CDR2 SYGVNS. The CDR3 consists of 15 residues. The V and J ends lost 2 bases and 3 bases respectively, with 14 bases between them. The CDR3 region has the DNA TGTGCCAGCAGTGAACCACAGGGAGGGGGCTACGAGCAGTACTTC. Translating gives CASSEPQGGGYEQYF.

The table lists this clonotype with a few counts. V is TRBV7-8 and J is TRBJ1-1, with 10 bases identical to TRBD1. The CDR3 is 16 amino acids. V shed 5 bases and J 1 base; nucleotides not matched to a gene: 7. Germline values: CDR1 SGHVS, CDR2 FQNEAQ. The CDR3, as DNA: TGTGCCAGCAGCCCTGGGACAGGGGCTGGGAACACTGAAGCTTTCTTT. Its translation is CASSPGTGAGNTEAFF.

This chain joins TRBV7-9 and TRBJ2-7, with D perhaps matching TRBD1 (5 bases). Per germline, CDR1 SEHNR and CDR2 FQNEAQ (reference sequence). The length of the CDR3 is 14 residues. The V and J ends lost 6 bases and 2 bases respectively, with 14 bases between them. CDR3 DNA sequence: TGTGCCAGCAGTGGCAGGGCTGACGCCTACGAGCAGTACTTC. This translates into CASSGRADAYEQYF.